This is a list of T cell receptor beta chains from one sample in a study of response to subunit inactivated influenza vaccine. TCRdb fed the RT-PCR reads into MiXCR, producing one record per CDR3 protein. The sample shows 500,000 to 650,000 distinct CDR3 sequences, 7.6% of them seen only once. The sample was PBMCs from blood, taken roughly 24 months after vaccination. The receptors stem from a man between 50 and 70 years old who received an inactivated influenza vaccine. CDR3s include the opening cysteine and the closing phenylalanine or tryptophan. A D gene is named only where the DNA matches it firmly. Some rows have no size entry. The others give once, few or many, or a class for an expanded clone.

clone_size	d_call	v_call	j_call	cdr3_aa	cdr3_nt
few	-	TRBV12-3/TRBV12-4	TRBJ2-5	CASRKGHGETQYF	TGTGCCAGCAGAAAGGGACATGGGGAGACCCAGTACTTC
-	TRBD1	TRBV4-2	TRBJ2-7	CASSQDAYRGREYEQYF	TGTGCCAGCAGCCAAGACGCGTACAGGGGGCGCGAGTACGAGCAGTACTTC
few	TRBD1	TRBV6-5	TRBJ1-1	CASSYYRGQITEAFF	TGTGCCAGCAGTTATTACAGGGGGCAGATCACTGAAGCTTTCTTT
many	TRBD1	TRBV29-1	TRBJ1-2	CSVGRGRWDGYTF	TGCAGCGTTGGGAGGGGGCGATGGGACGGCTACACCTTC
few	TRBD2	TRBV20-1	TRBJ2-3	CSASGRRGDTQYF	TGCAGTGCTAGCGGGAGGCGAGGAGATACGCAGTATTTT
few	-	TRBV4-2	TRBJ1-5	CASSQEVRYSNQPQHF	TGTGCCAGCAGCCAAGAGGTGCGGTATAGCAATCAGCCCCAGCATTTT
few	-	TRBV12-3/TRBV12-4	TRBJ2-7	CASSFGLRDGSYEQYF	TGTGCCAGCAGTTTCGGGTTACGGGACGGGTCCTACGAGCAGTACTTC
few	TRBD1	TRBV20-1	TRBJ1-2	CSARDSQGAFYGYTF	TGCAGTGCTAGAGATTCGCAGGGGGCGTTTTATGGCTACACCTTC
many	-	TRBV20-1	TRBJ2-1	CSAAVGGGEQFF	TGCAGTGCGGCCGTGGGGGGAGGTGAGCAGTTCTTC
-	-	TRBV6-6	TRBJ2-7	CASSYDQIAEQYF	TGTGCCAGCAGTTACGACCAGATCGCCGAGCAGTACTTC
-	-	TRBV12-3/TRBV12-4	TRBJ2-5	CASSLAVAKTQYF	TGTGCCAGCAGTTTAGCAGTTGCGAAGACCCAGTACTTC
few	-	TRBV14	TRBJ2-4	CASSHGTLIAKNIQYF	TGTGCCAGCAGCCACGGGACACTAATAGCCAAAAACATTCAGTACTTC
-	-	TRBV2	TRBJ2-5	CASTEGRGPQETQYF	TGTGCCAGCACTGAAGGTCGGGGTCCCCAAGAGACCCAGTACTTC
-	-	TRBV14	TRBJ2-3	CASSQDRSRDTQYF	TGTGCCAGCAGCCAAGACCGTTCGCGGGATACGCAGTATTTT
many	-	TRBV7-2	TRBJ2-2	CASSSLGAGTGELFF	TGTGCCAGCAGCTCATTGGGGGCAGGGACCGGGGAGCTGTTTTTT
many	-	TRBV12-3/TRBV12-4	TRBJ1-4	CASSPQGEKLFF	TGTGCCAGCAGCCCCCAGGGTGAAAAACTGTTTTTT